Each of the 5 T cell receptor beta chains below was sequenced from the same sample in a study of T cell responses to AZD1222 COVID-19 vaccine. Measured with immunoSEQ multiplex PCR; TCRdb has only the in-frame clones, and not every one. This table holds about 140,000 clones, 90% found once. The specimen was peripheral blood, collected on day 0 of AZD1222 vaccination. These receptors came from an adult in good health.

The chain combines TRBV4-1 with TRBJ1-6; possible D gene TRBD1, 5 bases. Germline lookup yields CDR1 MGHRA and CDR2 YSYEKL. V lost 1 base and J 5 bases, leaving 15 bases between the germline ends. This CDR3 is built from 17 residues. CDR3 DNA: TGCGCCAGCAGCCAAGGGGAGCAGGGCCCCAATAATTCACCCCTCCACTTT. Amino acids: CASSQGEQGPNNSPLHF.

The chain is built from TRBV4-2 and TRBJ2-7, with 7 nucleotides matching TRBD1. This CDR3 is built from 14 residues. The J segment lost 6 bases and the V segment lost 3 bases, leaving 8 bases of the junction unmatched. CDR1 LGHNA and CDR2 YNFKEQ come from the germline V gene. CDR3 nucleotides: TGTGCCAGCAGCCAGGAGACAGGGAGTGGCGAGCAGTACTTC. This codes for CASSQETGSGEQYF.

This chain joins TRBV4-3 and TRBJ2-1; 7 positions agree with TRBD1. V trimming: 4 bases; J trimming: 3 bases; junction bases outside the gene matches: 6. Looked up from germline, CDR1 is LGHNA and CDR2 is YSLEER. The CDR3 length is 15 residues. The chain's CDR3 is CASSPGQINYNEQFF. The CDR3 DNA reads as TGCGCCAGCAGCCCGGGACAGATCAACTACAATGAGCAGTTCTTC.

This chain uses TRBV5-1 with TRBJ2-1, with D possibly being TRBD2 (7 bases). V was cut by 1 base and J by 0 bases, with 11 bases left in between. Germline-derived CDR1 and CDR2 are SGHRS and YFSETQ. The CDR3 covers 16 residues. CDR3 region: CASSLTGGLSYNEQFF. In DNA form, the CDR3 reads TGCGCCAGCAGCTTGACGGGGGGCCTCTCCTACAATGAGCAGTTCTTC.

V usage is TRBV5-1 and J usage is TRBJ2-7; 10 nucleotides match TRBD2. Germline CDR1 reads SGHRS; CDR2 reads YFSETQ. V shed 4 bases, J shed 2 bases, and the junction held 6 bases outside the gene matches. The CDR3 covers 15 residues. CDR3 loop: CASSISSGGTYEQYF. The CDR3 DNA sequence: TGCGCCAGCAGCATATCTAGCGGGGGAACCTACGAGCAGTACTTC.